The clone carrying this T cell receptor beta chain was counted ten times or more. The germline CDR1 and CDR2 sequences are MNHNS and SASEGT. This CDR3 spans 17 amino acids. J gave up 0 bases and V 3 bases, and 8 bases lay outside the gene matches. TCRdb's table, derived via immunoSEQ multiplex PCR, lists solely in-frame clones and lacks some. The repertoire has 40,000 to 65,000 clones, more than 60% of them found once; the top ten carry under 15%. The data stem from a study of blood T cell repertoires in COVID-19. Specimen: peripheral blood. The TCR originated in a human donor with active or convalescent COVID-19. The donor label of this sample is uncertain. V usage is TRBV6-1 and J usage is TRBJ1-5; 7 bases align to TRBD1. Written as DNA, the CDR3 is TGTGCCAGCAGTGACCCTCGGACAGGTTATAGCAATCAGCCCCAGCATTTT. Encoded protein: CASSDPRTGYSNQPQHF.